The clone carrying this T cell receptor (beta chain) was picked up many times. Its antigen is currently unknown. Time point meaning: sample taken at primary tumor resection. Unsorted whole RNA samples from tumor, nontumor lung or frozen PBMC were sequenced. Donation came from 70 or so patients with untreated early-stage non-small cell lung cancer. The data originate from a study of spatial heterogeneity in lung cancer. Study as a whole: A unique TCR and UMI combination showed up more than ten times in raw reads, on average.

General study results and limits: Ubiquitous, expanded tumor-derived TCRs were more frequently observed in blood at resection than at follow-up.

A distinct unique molecular identifier was carried by each TCR cDNA molecule. TCRdb reprocessed the 5' RACE reads via MiXCR and lists one record per CDR3 protein. The data hold 43,000 or so distinct CDR3 sequences, with roughly 7.1% observed a single time. The V end was cut by 5 bases, the J end by 7 bases, with 9 bases between. Germline assignment: CDR1 SGHVS and CDR2 FQNEAQ. This CDR3 has 12 residues. The sequence was obtained from a female donor with early-stage non-small cell lung cancer. V is TRBV7-8 and J is TRBJ1-5; no firm D call. Sequencing was performed on PBMCs, taken at surgery. The CDR3 nucleotides read TGTGCCAGCAGCCAAACCGCCCAGCCCCAGCATTTT. It encodes CASSQTAQPQHF.